This TCR beta chain was obtained from a study of metastatic and nonmetastatic thyroid tumors. Study background: Repertoires of blood and of tissue (tumor or nodule) from malignant and benign thyroid patients were compared. Study-level results: Reportedly, malignant thyroid tumors had significantly higher TCR beta diversity than benign nodules, in blood and tumor.

Each patient went into thyroid surgery without having received any treatment. CDR1 and CDR2 (germline): SGHNT, YENEEA. The CDR3 contains 12 residues. V lost 3 bases and J lost 10, with 7 bases in between. This clone was seen ten or more times. Its antigen is unidentified. In the source study's methods: A papillary thyroid cancer distant-metastasis classifier was built from CDR3 differences across clinicopathological groups. TCRdb reassembled clones from the PCR reads with MiXCR. The V and J calls come from TCRdb's annotation, not from the publication. This table has about 82,000 clones, under 15% appearing once.

This receptor was obtained from a female donor with papillary thyroid cancer or a benign thyroid nodule (not recorded which). Some clones in this sample may be carry-over from other donors' samples. The gene calls are TRBV11-3 and TRBJ1-6; D is undetermined. The specimen sequenced was tumor tissue. The CDR3 bases are TGTGCCAGCAGCTTGCGGAGCTCACCCCTCCACTTT. Translation: CASSLRSSPLHF.